This entry is about one T cell receptor beta chain. The antigen is undetermined. The sample belongs to a study of T cell responses to AZD1222 COVID-19 vaccine. Points from the study as a whole: Without day 14 samples, only post-peak T cell repertoires were studied. Possibly, clonal diversity was underestimated; donors were largely white British and included more females.

The germline CDR1 and CDR2 sequences are SEHNR and FQNEAQ (reference sequence). There are 14 residues in the CDR3. The ends were cut back, 3 bases at V and 0 bases at J, with 9 bases in the middle. Sequencing was performed with immunoSEQ multiplex PCR; in TCRdb, only in-frame clones are kept and a portion is missing. The profile shows more than 95,000 clones, 93% of them singletons. This sample comprised peripheral blood, obtained on day 0 of AZD1222 vaccination. This clonotype was obtained from an adult in good health. This rearrangement joins TRBV7-9 to TRBJ2-7; perhaps TRBD2 as D (6 bases). CDR3 coding DNA: TGTGCCAGCAGCTTTCCCGGGAGCTCCTACGAGCAGTACTTC. It yields the protein CASSFPGSSYEQYF.